The clone carrying this T cell receptor beta chain came up a few times. The antigen is not known. Trimming took 4 bases from V and 7 from J; bases not matched to a gene: 12. The CDR3 has 15 amino acids. In germline, CDR1 is SGHVS, CDR2 FQNEAQ. The sample is drawn from a study of identical twins. TCRdb recomputed calls from the 5' RACE reads with MiXCR, one row per CDR3 protein. The table includes more than 650,000 distinct CDR3 sequences, around 5.7% detected once. Study-level results: Those out-of-frame alpha sequences shared by twins showed an excess of low generation probability. Out-of-frame beta sequences exhibited a weaker degree of excess twin sharing. Abundant cord blood beta clonotypes carried fewer insertions; memory repertoires showed none.

The receptor's source is a man aged 18 to 30 in good health. V and J are TRBV7-8 and TRBJ2-7; 8 nucleotides match TRBD1. Sample: naive T cells sorted from blood. CDR3 region: CASSYDRGVGEEQYV. DNA for the CDR3: TGTGCCAGCAGCTATGACAGGGGAGTTGGAGAAGAGCAGTACGTC.